The 5 T cell receptor beta chains listed next were all sequenced from one sample in a study of blood T cell repertoires in COVID-19. The method was immunoSEQ multiplex PCR; TCRdb's version includes in-frame clones alone and lacks a portion of them. Here the sample spans 100,000 to 120,000 clones, over 70% being singletons. The material sequenced was peripheral blood. The receptor set was obtained from a man in his fifties with acute or convalescent COVID-19.

The chain combines TRBV5-1 with TRBJ2-5, with 12 positions matching TRBD2. The germline V gene has CDR1 SGHRS and CDR2 YFSETQ. Unmatched junction bases numbered 1, after V lost 4 bases and J lost 3 bases. The CDR3 sequence is 14 residues long. Here the CDR3 reads CASSRLAGEETQYF. For the CDR3, the DNA is TGCGCCAGCAGCCGACTAGCGGGAGAAGAGACCCAGTACTTC.

The gene calls are TRBV27 and TRBJ1-1; D gene ambiguous. The CDR3 totals 13 residues. V was shortened by 11 bases and J by 4 bases, with 17 bases between the two germline ends. Germline loops: CDR1 MNHEY, CDR2 SMNVEV (reference sequence). The CDR3 sequence: CAGAGSPVTEAFF. The DNA for the CDR3 is TGTGCCGGAGCGGGGAGCCCGGTCACTGAAGCTTTCTTT.

This chain connects TRBV25-1 to TRBJ2-7; tentative D call: TRBD1 (5 bases). V shed 4 bases and J shed 3 bases, with 7 bases lying between them. The CDR3 sequence is 12 residues long. Germline assignment: CDR1 MGHDK and CDR2 SYGVNS. The CDR3 sequence is CASSGDSYEQYV. CDR3 bases: TGTGCCAGCAGTGGTGACAGCTACGAGCAGTACGTC.

This clone was seen only once. CDR3 sequence reads: CASNLPAAGEKLFF. The CDR3 DNA reads as TGTGCCAGCAACCTCCCGGCTGCGGGTGAAAAACTGTTTTTT. This chain joins TRBV21-1 and TRBJ1-4. TRBV21-1 is classified as a pseudogene. This CDR3 is built from 14 residues.

This rearrangement joins TRBV6-6 to TRBJ2-1; perhaps TRBD1 as D (5 bases). Germline CDR1 and CDR2: MNHNY and SVGAGI (reference sequence). The CDR3 has 14 amino acids. V was shortened by 8 bases and J by 0 bases, with 11 bases between the two germline ends. This chain's CDR3 is CASAQVTSYNEQFF. CDR3 nucleotide sequence: TGTGCCAGCGCACAGGTAACCTCCTACAATGAGCAGTTCTTC.